The clone carrying this T cell receptor beta chain was recorded a few times. Its target is unknown. These data come from a study of beta chain features in type 1 diabetes. General study findings and limits: Shortening of TCRB CDR3s, moderate but significant, appeared in all four CD4+ subsets of Type 1 diabetes patients.

Sequencing targeted expressed TCRB transcripts, as all isolated RNA had been reverse transcribed. Repertoires were generated with immunoSEQ multiplex PCR, while TCRdb's copy carries only in-frame clones and drops some. The sample lists about 900,000 clones, roughly 16% occurring once. The CDR3 is 14 amino acids. Germline V gene lookup returns CDR1 KGHSH and CDR2 LQKENI. V was clipped by 4 bases and J by 5 bases, with 14 bases between them. The receptor comes from a woman aged 18 to 35 in good health. Material for sequencing was naive CD4+ T cells from blood. J is TRBJ1-2 and V is TRBV18, with a tentative D call TRBD1 (6 bases). CDR3 DNA sequence: TGTGCCAGCTCACTACTCAGGGGAGATTATGGCTACACCTTC. Encoded protein: CASSLLRGDYGYTF.